Following are 10 T cell receptor beta chains from one sample sequenced in a study of cytomegalovirus exposure and HLA in healthy donors. The PCR employed 60 Vbeta primers together with 13 Jbeta primers. Measured with immunoSEQ multiplex PCR; TCRdb has only the in-frame clones, and not every one. The repertoire holds under 200,000 clones, 60% to 85% seen once, with about 7.9% in the top ten. The sample comprised PBMCs. These TCRs come from a male donor in good health and CMV-seropositive.

This chain connects TRBV4-3 to TRBJ1-2; a possible D gene is TRBD1 (6 bases). Trimming removed 4 bases from V and 6 bases from J, with 21 bases in between. The CDR3 is 16 residues long. CDR1 is LGHNA, CDR2 YSLEER, per germline. The CDR3 DNA reads as TGCGCCAGCAGCCGCGGACCACTCACAGGGACCAATGGCTACACCTTC. The encoded protein is CASSRGPLTGTNGYTF.

The chain is built from TRBV7-9 and TRBJ2-1, with 10 bases aligning to TRBD2. The CDR3 covers 16 residues. CDR1 is SEHNR and CDR2 is FQNEAQ in the germline V gene (reference sequence). The ends lost 5 bases at V and 3 bases at J; junction bases unmatched: 7. The chain's CDR3 is CASSHSGGGGYNEQFF. The CDR3 coding sequence is TGTGCCAGCAGCCACAGCGGGGGGGGTGGCTACAATGAGCAGTTCTTC.

The chain joins TRBV11-2 to TRBJ1-1; TRBD1 is a possible D gene (5 bases). V was pared by 5 bases and J by 2 bases, with 15 bases between. Germline loops: CDR1 SGHAT, CDR2 FQNNGV. The length of the CDR3 is 15 residues. This CDR3 is CASSPSRWGNTEAFF. The CDR3 DNA follows: TGTGCCAGCAGCCCCTCGAGATGGGGCAACACTGAAGCTTTCTTT.

The gene calls are TRBV7-3 and TRBJ2-3; 7 positions match TRBD2. This CDR3 contains 17 residues. In germline, CDR1 is SGHTA, CDR2 FQGTGA. V was pared by 0 bases and J by 2 bases, with 8 bases of the junction left unmatched. The CDR3 nucleotides read TGTGCCAGCAGCTTAACGGGGGGGGAGCGGGCCACAGATACGCAGTATTTT. Translated: CASSLTGGERATDTQYF.

The chain carries TRBV19 and TRBJ1-5; D perhaps matches TRBD1 (5 bases). Germline loops: CDR1 LNHDA, CDR2 SQIVND (reference sequence). This CDR3 is 18 amino acids long. With 5 bases removed from V and 2 bases from J, the gap between germline ends came to 22 bases. The CDR3: CASSRILRVTIGNQPQHF. In nucleotides, the CDR3 is TGTGCCAGTAGTCGAATTCTCAGGGTGACCATAGGCAATCAGCCCCAGCATTTT.

The V and J genes are TRBV5-1 and TRBJ2-7; 11 nucleotides align to TRBD1. J was trimmed by 3 bases and V by 4 bases; bases with no gene match: 9. The CDR3 totals 16 residues. Germline CDR1 SGHRS, CDR2 YFSETQ. CDR3 sequence reads: CASSGPDRGRHYEQYF. The CDR3, as DNA: TGCGCCAGCAGCGGACCGGACAGGGGGCGTCACTACGAGCAGTACTTC.

The rearrangement joins TRBV5-1 to TRBJ2-7; TRBD1 aligns across 12 bases. Germline CDR1 and CDR2: SGHRS and YFSETQ. The CDR3 spans 17 residues. The ends lost 2 bases at V and 3 bases at J; junction bases unmatched: 9. CDR3 sequence reads: CASSLGGQGAFYYEQYF. DNA of the CDR3: TGCGCCAGCAGCTTAGGGGGACAGGGGGCCTTCTACTACGAGCAGTACTTC.

Remarks on this clone: Germline is not matched at one junction end, which may reflect a read error. The chain recombines TRBV7-9 with TRBJ2-6, with D possibly being TRBD1 (5 bases). This CDR3 region has 15 residues. Germline assignment: CDR1 SEHNR and CDR2 FQNEAQ (reference sequence). The CDR3 loop reads CASSLAGSGANVRTF. DNA for the CDR3: TGTGCCAGCAGCTTAGCGGGGTCTGGGGCCAACGTCCGGACTTTC.

The gene calls are TRBV30 and TRBJ2-3, with TRBD1 matching 11 bases. Germline V gene lookup returns CDR1 GTSNPN and CDR2 SVGIG (reference sequence). The CDR3 length is 15 residues. The V gene end was trimmed by 3 bases and the J gene end by 4 bases; junction bases not matched to a gene: 6. The CDR3 DNA reads as TGTGCCTGGAGCCGAGGGACAGGGGGGCCAGATACGCAGTATTTT. Amino acids: CAWSRGTGGPDTQYF.

This chain uses TRBV6-6 with TRBJ2-7; 7 positions agree with TRBD2. Germline CDR1 reads MNHNY; CDR2 reads SVGAGI (reference sequence). This CDR3 has 15 residues. Trimming removed 4 bases from V and 4 bases from J; junction bases left unmatched: 10. The CDR3 DNA sequence: TGTGCCAGCAGTTTATCCGGCCGGGGGGTTTACGAGCAGTACTTC. The encoded protein is CASSLSGRGVYEQYF.